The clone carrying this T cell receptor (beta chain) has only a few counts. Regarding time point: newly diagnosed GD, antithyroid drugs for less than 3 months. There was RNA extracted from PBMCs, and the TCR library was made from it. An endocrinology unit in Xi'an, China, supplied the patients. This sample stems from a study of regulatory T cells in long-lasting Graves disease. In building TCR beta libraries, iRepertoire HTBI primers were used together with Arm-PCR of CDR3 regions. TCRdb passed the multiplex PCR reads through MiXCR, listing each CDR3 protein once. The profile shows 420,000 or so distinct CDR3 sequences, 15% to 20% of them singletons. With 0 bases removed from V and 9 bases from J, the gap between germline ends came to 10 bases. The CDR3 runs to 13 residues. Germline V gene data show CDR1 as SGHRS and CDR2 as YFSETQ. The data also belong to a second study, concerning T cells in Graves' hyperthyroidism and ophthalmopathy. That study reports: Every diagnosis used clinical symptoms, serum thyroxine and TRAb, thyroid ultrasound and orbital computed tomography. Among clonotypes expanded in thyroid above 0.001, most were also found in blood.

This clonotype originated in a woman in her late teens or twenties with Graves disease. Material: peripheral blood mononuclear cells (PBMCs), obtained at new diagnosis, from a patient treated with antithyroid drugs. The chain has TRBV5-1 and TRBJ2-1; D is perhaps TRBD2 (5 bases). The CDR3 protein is CASSLDSAGEQFF. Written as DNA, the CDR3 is TGCGCCAGCAGCTTGGACTCCGCGGGTGAGCAGTTCTTC.